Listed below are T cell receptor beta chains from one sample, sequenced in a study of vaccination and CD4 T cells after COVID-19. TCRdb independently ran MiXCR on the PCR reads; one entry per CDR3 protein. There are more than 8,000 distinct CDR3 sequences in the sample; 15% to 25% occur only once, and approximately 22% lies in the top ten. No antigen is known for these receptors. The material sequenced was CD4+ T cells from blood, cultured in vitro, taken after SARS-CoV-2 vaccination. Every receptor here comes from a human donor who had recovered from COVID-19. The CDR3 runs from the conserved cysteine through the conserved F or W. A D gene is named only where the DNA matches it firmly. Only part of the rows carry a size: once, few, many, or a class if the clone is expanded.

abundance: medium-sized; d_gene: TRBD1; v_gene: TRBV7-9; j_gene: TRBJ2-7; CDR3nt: TGTGCCAGCAGCTCGAATACAGGGGCCGAGCAGTACTTC; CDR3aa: CASSSNTGAEQYF
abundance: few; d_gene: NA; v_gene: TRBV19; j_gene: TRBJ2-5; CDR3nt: TGTGCCAGTAGTCCGGGACACTCATCAAGGGAGACCCAGTACTTC; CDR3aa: CASSPGHSSRETQYF
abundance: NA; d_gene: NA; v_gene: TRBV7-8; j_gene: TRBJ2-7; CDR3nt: TGTGCCAGCAGCGCGCGAAGAAGCGGTTCCTACGAGCAGTACTTC; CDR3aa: CASSARRSGSYEQYF
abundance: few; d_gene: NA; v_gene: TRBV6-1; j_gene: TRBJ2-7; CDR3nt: TGTGCCAGCAGTGAGGGTTACGAGCAGTACTTC; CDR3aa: CASSEGYEQYF
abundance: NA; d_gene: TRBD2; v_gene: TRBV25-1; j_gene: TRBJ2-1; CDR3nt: TGTGCCAGCAGTGGATTCCTAGCGGGAGCATACAATGAGCAGTTCTTC; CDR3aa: CASSGFLAGAYNEQFF
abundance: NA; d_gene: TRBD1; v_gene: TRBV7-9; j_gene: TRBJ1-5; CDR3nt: TGTGCCAGCAGCTTAGCGGGGGGGACAGGGAATCAGCCCCAGCATTTT; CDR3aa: CASSLAGGTGNQPQHF
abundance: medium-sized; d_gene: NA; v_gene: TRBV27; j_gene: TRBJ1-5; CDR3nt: TGTGCCAGCAGTATTGACAGGACGCCCAGTCAGCCCCAGCATTTT; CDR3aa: CASSIDRTPSQPQHF
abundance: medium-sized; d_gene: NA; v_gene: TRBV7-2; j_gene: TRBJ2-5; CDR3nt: TGTGCCAGCAGCCACACAGGGTTAAGGGAGACCCAGTACTTC; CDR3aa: CASSHTGLRETQYF
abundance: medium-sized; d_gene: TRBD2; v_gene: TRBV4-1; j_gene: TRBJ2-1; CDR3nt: TGCGCCACCCGAACCGGACTAGCGGGGGGTAATGAGCAGTTCTTC; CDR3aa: CATRTGLAGGNEQFF
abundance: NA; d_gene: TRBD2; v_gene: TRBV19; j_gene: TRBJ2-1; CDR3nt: TGTGCCAGTAGCCGAGGACTAGCGGACTCCTACAATGAGCAGTTCTTC; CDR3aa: CASSRGLADSYNEQFF
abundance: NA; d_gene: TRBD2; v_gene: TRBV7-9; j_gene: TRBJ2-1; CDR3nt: TGTGCCAGCAGCCCAGGGAGGAGTAGCGGGAGGGCCTGGGGCAATGAGCAGTTCTTC; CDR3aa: CASSPGRSSGRAWGNEQFF
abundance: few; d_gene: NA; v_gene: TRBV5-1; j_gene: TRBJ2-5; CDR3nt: TGCGCCAGCAGCGACCCGGGACTGACGACCCAGTACTTC; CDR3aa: CASSDPGLTTQYF
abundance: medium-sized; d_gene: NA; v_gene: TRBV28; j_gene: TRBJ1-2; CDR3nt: TGTGCCAGCAGTTCAGGACAAGGATATGGCTACACCTTC; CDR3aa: CASSSGQGYGYTF
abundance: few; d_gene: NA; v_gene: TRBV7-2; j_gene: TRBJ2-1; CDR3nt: TGTGCCAGCAGCCGCGCCCCGACTAGTCAAAGCCATGAGCAGTTCTTC; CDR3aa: CASSRAPTSQSHEQFF
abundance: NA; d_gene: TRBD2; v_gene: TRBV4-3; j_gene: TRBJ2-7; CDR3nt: TGCGCCAGCAGCCAAGATCAGGGCGGGAGCCCATACGAGCAGTACTTC; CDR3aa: CASSQDQGGSPYEQYF
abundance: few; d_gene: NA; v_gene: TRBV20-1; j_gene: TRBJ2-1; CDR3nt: TGCAGTGCTAGAGATGGGGGCGGGAGTATGGCAAGGACTAATGAGCAGTTCTTC; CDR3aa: CSARDGGGSMARTNEQFF
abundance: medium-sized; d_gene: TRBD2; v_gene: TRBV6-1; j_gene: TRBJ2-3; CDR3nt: TGTGCCAGCAGCCTAGCGGGGGGGCCAACAGATACGCAGTATTTT; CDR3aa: CASSLAGGPTDTQYF
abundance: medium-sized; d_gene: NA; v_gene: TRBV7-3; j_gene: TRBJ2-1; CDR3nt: TGTGCCAGCAGCTCCTATCTGGCCAATGAGCAGTTCTTC; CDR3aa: CASSSYLANEQFF
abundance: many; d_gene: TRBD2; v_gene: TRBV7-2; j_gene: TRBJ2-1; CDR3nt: TGTGCCAGCAGCGGAGGTGGCGGGAGAACGTTCTTC; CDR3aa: CASSGGGGRTFF
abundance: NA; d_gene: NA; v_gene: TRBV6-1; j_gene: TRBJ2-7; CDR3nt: TGTGCCAGCAGGCCGACGCCGGGACAAAACGAGCAGTACTTC; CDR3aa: CASRPTPGQNEQYF
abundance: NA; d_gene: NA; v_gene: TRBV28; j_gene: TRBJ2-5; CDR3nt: TGTGCCAGCAGTTTATTATCCGGTCTAGAGACCCAGTACTTC; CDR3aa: CASSLLSGLETQYF
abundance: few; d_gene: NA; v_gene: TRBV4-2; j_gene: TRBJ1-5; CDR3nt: TGTGCCAGCAGCCAAGTACAGGGCCAAAATCAGCCCCAGCATTTT; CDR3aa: CASSQVQGQNQPQHF
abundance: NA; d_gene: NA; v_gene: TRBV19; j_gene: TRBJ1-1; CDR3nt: TGTGCCAGTAGTCTCATGACCCTACGGGGAAACACTGAAGCTTTCTTT; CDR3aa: CASSLMTLRGNTEAFF
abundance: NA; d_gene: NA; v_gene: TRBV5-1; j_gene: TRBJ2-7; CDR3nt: TGCGCCAGCAGCCAAGGACCACCCCTATACGAGCAGTACTTC; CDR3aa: CASSQGPPLYEQYF
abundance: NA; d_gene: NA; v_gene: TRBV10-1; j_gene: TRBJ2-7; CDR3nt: TGCGCCAGCAGTGATCAGGGGCAACCTTCCTACGAGCAGTACTTC; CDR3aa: CASSDQGQPSYEQYF
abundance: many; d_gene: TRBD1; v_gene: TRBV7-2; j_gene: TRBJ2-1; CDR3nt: TGTGCCAGCAGCTTAAGGCAGGGGGCGGCTGACAATGAGCAGTTCTTC; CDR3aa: CASSLRQGAADNEQFF
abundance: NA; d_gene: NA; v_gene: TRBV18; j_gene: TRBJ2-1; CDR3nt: TGTGCCAGCTCACCACCCCTAAGGGGGAATGAGCAGTTCTTC; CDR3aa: CASSPPLRGNEQFF
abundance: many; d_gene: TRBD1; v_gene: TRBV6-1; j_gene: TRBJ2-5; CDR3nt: TGTGCCAGCAAGACAGGGGTCCAAGAGACCCAGTACTTC; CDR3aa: CASKTGVQETQYF
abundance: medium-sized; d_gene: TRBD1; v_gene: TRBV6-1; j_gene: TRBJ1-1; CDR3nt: TGTGCCAGCAGCCCCGGACAGGGGTCCTACGTGAACACTGAAGCTTTCTTT; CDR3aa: CASSPGQGSYVNTEAFF
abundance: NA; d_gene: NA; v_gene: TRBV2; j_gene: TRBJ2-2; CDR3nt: TGTGCCAGCAGGCGCTACCAGGTGGCCGGGGAGCTGTTTTTT; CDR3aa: CASRRYQVAGELFF
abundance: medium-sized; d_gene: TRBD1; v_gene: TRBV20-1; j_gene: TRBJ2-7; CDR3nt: TGCAGTGCTAGAAGGGACAGGAATATCTTTGTGCAGTACTTC; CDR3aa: CSARRDRNIFVQYF
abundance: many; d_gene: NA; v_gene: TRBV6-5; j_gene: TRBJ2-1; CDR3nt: TGTGCCAGCAGTTACCGACGTACGGGGGCCTACAATGAGCAGTTCTTC; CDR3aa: CASSYRRTGAYNEQFF
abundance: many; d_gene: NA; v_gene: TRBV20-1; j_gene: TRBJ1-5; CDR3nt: TGCAGTGCTAGCCGAGGGTCCAATAGCAATCAGCCCCAGCATTTT; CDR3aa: CSASRGSNSNQPQHF
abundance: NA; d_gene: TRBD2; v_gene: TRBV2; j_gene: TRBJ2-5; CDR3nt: TGTGCCAGCAGGCCTATAGCGGGGGGTACGGAGACCCAGTACTTC; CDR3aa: CASRPIAGGTETQYF
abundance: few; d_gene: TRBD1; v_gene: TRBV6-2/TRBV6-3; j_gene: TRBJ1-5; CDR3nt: TGTGCCAGCACCGACAGGGCGACTTATAGCAATCAGCCCCAGCATTTT; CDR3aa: CASTDRATYSNQPQHF
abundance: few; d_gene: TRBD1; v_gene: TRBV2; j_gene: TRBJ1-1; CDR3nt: TGTGCCAGCACCGGGAGGGGACAGGGATTCACTGAAGCTTTCTTT; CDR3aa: CASTGRGQGFTEAFF
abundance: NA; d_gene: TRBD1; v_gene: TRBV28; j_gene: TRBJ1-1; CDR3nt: TGTGCCAGCAACACAGGGGGCTCTGGCACTGAAGCTTTCTTT; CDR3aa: CASNTGGSGTEAFF
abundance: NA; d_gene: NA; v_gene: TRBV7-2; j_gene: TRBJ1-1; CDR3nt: TGTGCCAGCAGTGGACATCAGAACACTGAAGCTTTCTTT; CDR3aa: CASSGHQNTEAFF
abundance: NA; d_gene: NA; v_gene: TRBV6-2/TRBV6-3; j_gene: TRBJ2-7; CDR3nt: TGTGCCAGCAGTTACGAGCGGAGCAGAACTTACGAGCAGTACTTC; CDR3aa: CASSYERSRTYEQYF